This is a list of T cell receptor beta chains from one sample in a study of PD-1 blockade in mismatch repair-deficient tumors. Repertoires were generated with immunoSEQ multiplex PCR, while TCRdb's copy carries only in-frame clones and drops some. The sample lists around 39,000 clones, approximately 80% occurring once. Sequenced here: PBMCs, sampled approximately 9 months after starting pembrolizumab. The receptors were sampled from an adult with mismatch repair-deficient cancer. The CDR3 runs from the conserved cysteine through the conserved F or W. A D gene is named only where the DNA matches it firmly. Only part of the rows carry a size: once, few, many, or a class if the clone is expanded.

j_call d_call clone_size v_call cdr3_nt cdr3_aa
TRBJ2-7 TRBD2 - TRBV27 TGTGCCAGCAGTTTATCGCTAGCGGGAAGCTACGAGCAGTACTTC CASSLSLAGSYEQYF
TRBJ1-4 TRBD1 - TRBV6-6 TGTGCCAGCAGAACTGACAGGGACGTTGAGTTTTTT CASRTDRDVEFF
TRBJ2-7 - - TRBV5-6 TGTGCCAGCAGCCCCCGAATAGCGGCCATCGATACCTACGAGCAGTACTTC CASSPRIAAIDTYEQYF
TRBJ2-1 - - TRBV9 TGTGCCAGCAGCGTAGGGGGGGGCCAGGGCAATGAGCAGTTCTTC CASSVGGGQGNEQFF
TRBJ2-3 - - TRBV7-2 TGTGCCAGCAGCTTATTGGGGGGCGGGGGAACAGATACGCAGTATTTT CASSLLGGGGTDTQYF
TRBJ2-2 - - TRBV5-4 TGTGCCAGCAGCCCCGGCGGGGCGGCTGGGGACACCGGGGAGCTGTTTTTT CASSPGGAAGDTGELFF
TRBJ1-2 - - TRBV10-3 TGTGCCATCAGTGAGTCGGGGGCCGATGGCTACACCTTC CAISESGADGYTF
TRBJ1-5 TRBD1 - TRBV7-9 TGTGCCAGCAGCTTAGTCCAGGGGGCTTATAGCAATCAGCCCCAGCATTTT CASSLVQGAYSNQPQHF
TRBJ2-1 TRBD2 - TRBV2 TGTGCCAGCACCGGACCGACTAGCGGGAGTGTAAGCTCCTACAATGAGCAGTTCTTC CASTGPTSGSVSSYNEQFF
TRBJ1-4 TRBD1 - TRBV6-1 TGTGCCAGCAGTGTGACAGGGATGAGGGGAGAAAAACTGTTTTTT CASSVTGMRGEKLFF
TRBJ2-6 - - TRBV27 TGTGCCAGCAGCCTGGGCGTTGGGGCCAACGTCCTGACTTTC CASSLGVGANVLTF
TRBJ2-1 - - TRBV5-4 TGTGCCAGCAGCTTGCAGGGTCTAGACAATGAGCAGTTCTTC CASSLQGLDNEQFF
TRBJ2-1 TRBD1 - TRBV29-1 TGCAGCGTTGGGGGACAGGGGGCCAGTGAGCAGTTCTTC CSVGGQGASEQFF
TRBJ1-1 TRBD1 - TRBV10-3 TGTGCCATCAGTGAGACCCCGACAGGGGGCGCTTATCGGAAATACACTGAAGCTTTCTTT CAISETPTGGAYRKYTEAFF
TRBJ2-3 TRBD2 - TRBV7-2 TGTGCCAGCAGCTCCGGACTAGGGAGGGGCACAGATACGCAGTATTTT CASSSGLGRGTDTQYF
TRBJ2-1 - - TRBV5-4 TGTGCCAGCAGCCCTGACAGTGGCAATGAGCAGTTCTTC CASSPDSGNEQFF
TRBJ2-7 TRBD2 few TRBV27 TGTGCCAGCAGTCCCCTACCCCTAGCGGGAGCTGACGAGCAGTACTTC CASSPLPLAGADEQYF
TRBJ1-5 - - TRBV10-2 TGCGCCAGCAGTGACCCCCCAGGGTCAAGCAATCAGCCCCAGCATTTT CASSDPPGSSNQPQHF
TRBJ2-5 TRBD1 - TRBV7-2 TGTGCCAGCAGCGTCTACGGGACAGTACAAGAGACCCAGTACTTC CASSVYGTVQETQYF
TRBJ1-5 TRBD1 - TRBV27 TGTGCCAGCAGGATGACAGGGGGCGGTAAGCCCCAGCATTTT CASRMTGGGKPQHF
TRBJ2-1 - once TRBV2 TGTGCCAGCAGTGACCTTGGAGGTTCGGAGCAGTTCTTC CASSDLGGSEQFF
TRBJ2-1 - - TRBV5-4 TGTGCCAGCAGCTCACAGAGAAATGAGCAGTTCTTC CASSSQRNEQFF
TRBJ1-4 - - TRBV19 TGTGCCAGTAGTGGCCAGGTTAATAATGAAAAACTGTTTTTT CASSGQVNNEKLFF
TRBJ2-3 - few TRBV28 TGTGCCAGCAGTTTATGGGTACAGGGCACAGATACGCAGTATTTT CASSLWVQGTDTQYF
TRBJ1-2 - - TRBV30 TGTGCCTGGAGTGTACGGGGGTATGGCTACACCTTC CAWSVRGYGYTF
TRBJ1-2 - few TRBV2 TGTGCCAGCGCTATAGACAGGCAGACAAACTATGGCTACACCTTC CASAIDRQTNYGYTF
TRBJ2-7 TRBD2 - TRBV7-3 TGTGCCAGCAGCTCAGACCAGCGGGGGACTATGGAATTC CASSSDQRGTMEF
TRBJ2-7 TRBD2 - TRBV7-8 TGTGCCAGCAGCTTAGTTGTGGGACTAGCAACCTACGAGCAGTACTTC CASSLVVGLATYEQYF
TRBJ2-5 TRBD2 - TRBV9 TGTGCCAGCAGCGTAGCAAGCGGGAGGGCCGGTGAGACCCAGTACTTC CASSVASGRAGETQYF
TRBJ2-7 - - TRBV13 TGTGCCAGCAGGAGAGCGGGCCGCTCCTACGAGCAGTACTTC CASRRAGRSYEQYF
TRBJ2-7 - - TRBV7-6 TGTGCCAGCAGCCGGACAAGAGACTACGAGCAGTACTTC CASSRTRDYEQYF
TRBJ1-3 TRBD1 - TRBV5-6 TGTGCCAGCAGCGCGACAGGGCTCTCTGGAAACACCATATATTTT CASSATGLSGNTIYF
TRBJ2-3 - - TRBV15 TGTGCCACCAGCAGAGATCAAGGAGGCACAGATACGCAGTATTTT CATSRDQGGTDTQYF
TRBJ2-5 - - TRBV2 TGTGCCAGCAGGAGGTGGATAGAGAAAGAGACCCAGTACTTC CASRRWIEKETQYF
TRBJ2-7 - few TRBV20-1 TGCAGTGCTCGACAGGCCTACGAGCAGTACTTC CSARQAYEQYF
TRBJ2-3 - - TRBV18 TGTGCCAGCTCCGGTACGTCGGTCACAGATACGCAGTATTTT CASSGTSVTDTQYF
TRBJ1-1 - - TRBV28 TGTGCCAGCAGTTTAATACTAGGAGCAACGAACACTGAAGCTTTCTTT CASSLILGATNTEAFF
TRBJ2-7 TRBD2 few TRBV5-1 TGCGCCAGCAGCTTGGCTAGCGGGAGTTTATACGAGCAGTACTTC CASSLASGSLYEQYF
TRBJ2-3 TRBD2 - TRBV29-1 TGCAGCGTTGGTCGAGCGGGAGCGATAGATACGCAGTATTTT CSVGRAGAIDTQYF
TRBJ2-2 - - TRBV19 TGTGCCAGTAGTGACCCGGGAGCGAACACCGGGGAGCTGTTTTTT CASSDPGANTGELFF
TRBJ2-7 TRBD1 - TRBV18 TGTGCCAGCTCACCAGGGACAGGGACCTACGAGCAGTACTTC CASSPGTGTYEQYF
TRBJ2-3 TRBD1 once TRBV10-3 TGTGCCATCATGGGGACAGGGGCTGTCACAGATACGCAGTATTTT CAIMGTGAVTDTQYF
TRBJ1-2 - - TRBV28 TGTGCCAGCAGTTTTGTGGGGGCAGGGGCCTATGGCTACACCTTC CASSFVGAGAYGYTF
TRBJ1-2 TRBD1 - TRBV5-5 TGTGAGAGTCGCGGGACAGGGTTCAACTATGGCTACACCTTC CESRGTGFNYGYTF
TRBJ2-5 - once TRBV6-1 TGTGCCAGCAAAGGTCGGGAACAAGAGACCCAGTACTTC CASKGREQETQYF